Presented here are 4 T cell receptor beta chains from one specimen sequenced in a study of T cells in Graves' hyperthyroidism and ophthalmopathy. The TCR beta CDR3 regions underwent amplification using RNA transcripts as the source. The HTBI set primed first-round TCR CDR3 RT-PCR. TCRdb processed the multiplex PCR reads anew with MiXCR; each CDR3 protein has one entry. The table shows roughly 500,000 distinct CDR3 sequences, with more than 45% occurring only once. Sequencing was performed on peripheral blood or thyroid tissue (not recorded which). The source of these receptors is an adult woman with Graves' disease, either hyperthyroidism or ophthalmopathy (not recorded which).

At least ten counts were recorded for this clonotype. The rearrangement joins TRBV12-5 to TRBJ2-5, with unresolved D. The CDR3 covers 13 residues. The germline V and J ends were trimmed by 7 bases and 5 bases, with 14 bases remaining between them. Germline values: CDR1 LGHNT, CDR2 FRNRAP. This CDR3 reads CASAERPWETQYF. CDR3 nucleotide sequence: TGTGCTAGTGCCGAAAGGCCTTGGGAGACCCAGTACTTC.

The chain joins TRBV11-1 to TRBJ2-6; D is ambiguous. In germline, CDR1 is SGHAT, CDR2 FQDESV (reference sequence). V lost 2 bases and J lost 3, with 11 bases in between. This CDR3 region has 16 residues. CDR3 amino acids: CASSLSVGVGANVLTF. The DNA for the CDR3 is TGTGCCAGCAGCTTAAGCGTTGGGGTTGGGGCCAACGTCCTGACTTTC.

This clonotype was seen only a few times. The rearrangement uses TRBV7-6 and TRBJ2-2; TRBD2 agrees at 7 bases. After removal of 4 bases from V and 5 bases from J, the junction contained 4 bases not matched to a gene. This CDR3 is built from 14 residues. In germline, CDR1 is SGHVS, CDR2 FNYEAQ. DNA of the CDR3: TGTGCCAGCAGCTCGGTTAGCGGGACCGGGGAGCTGTTTTTT. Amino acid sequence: CASSSVSGTGELFF.

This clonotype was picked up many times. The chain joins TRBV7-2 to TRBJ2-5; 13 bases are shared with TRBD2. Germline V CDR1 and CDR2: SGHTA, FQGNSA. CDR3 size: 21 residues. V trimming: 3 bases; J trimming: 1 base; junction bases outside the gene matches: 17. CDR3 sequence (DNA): TGTGCCAGCAGCTTCCCTAGATGGGGGACTAGCGGGAAACAAATCCAAGAGACCCAGTACTTC. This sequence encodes CASSFPRWGTSGKQIQETQYF.